The 9 T cell receptor beta chains reported below all come from one sample, sequenced in a study of T cell repertoires in cytomegalovirus infection. TCRdb reanalysed the reads using MiXCR and keeps one entry per CDR3 protein. This table has approximately 730,000 distinct CDR3 sequences, 30% to 40% appearing once. These TCRs are of unknown antigen specificity. Sequenced here: cultured PBMCs, sampled from culture after CMV antigen stimulation. The source of these receptors is a human donor in good health (CMV status not recorded). Some clones in this sample may be carry-over from other donors' samples.

In this sample, this clonotype turned up many times. The chain is built from TRBV11-2 and TRBJ2-3, with 8 bases matching TRBD2. CDR1 is SGHAT, CDR2 FQNNGV, per germline. With V trimmed by 5 bases and J by 4 bases, 5 bases remained unmatched. CDR3 length: 14 residues. The CDR3 here is CASSPLTSADTQYF. The CDR3 DNA is TGTGCCAGCAGCCCCCTGACTAGCGCAGATACGCAGTATTTT.

The chain joins TRBV28 to TRBJ2-7; no firm D call. This CDR3 has 12 amino acids. Germline assignment: CDR1 MDHEN and CDR2 SYDVKM. Trimming left V 7 bases short and J 7 bases short, with 14 bases between. The DNA of the CDR3 is TGTGCCAGCACCAGCCTTGGATGGGAGCAGTACTTC. Protein sequence: CASTSLGWEQYF.

This chain uses TRBV5-4 with TRBJ1-1; D is uncertain. Trimming cost V 1 base and J 1 base, with 8 bases left between them. The CDR3 consists of 14 residues. CDR1 and CDR2 (germline): SGHNT, YYREEE (reference sequence). CDR3 sequence reads: CASSLLLRNTEAFF. The CDR3 DNA reads TGTGCCAGCAGCTTGCTGCTTAGGAACACTGAAGCTTTCTTT. The full variable domain, completed using reference TRBV5-4 and TRBJ1-1, is ETGVTQSPTHLIKTRGQQVTLRCSSQSGHNTVSWYQQALGQGPQFIFQYYREEENGRGNFPPRFSGLQFPNYSSELNVNALELDDSALYLCASSLLLRNTEAFFGQGTRLTVV.

CDR3 in DNA: TGTGCCAGCAGCCTCGACAGTGTGAGAGGAAACACCATATATTTT. It translates to CASSLDSVRGNTIYF. The genes are TRBV7-2 and TRBJ1-3; tentatively, D is TRBD1 (5 bases). CDR3 length: 15 residues. In germline, CDR1 is SGHTA, CDR2 FQGNSA. V was trimmed by 5 bases and J by 4 bases, leaving 15 bases between them.

In its sample, this clonotype was seen once. A much larger clone sits a single nucleotide away, making a read error possible. The rearrangement joins TRBV7-2 to TRBJ1-1, with no clear D. The CDR3 sequence is 13 residues long. CDR1 and CDR2 from the germline V gene are SGHTA and FQGNSA. This CDR3 reads CAGSLKGNTEAFF. Here the CDR3 DNA reads TGTGCCGGCAGCTTAAAGGGGAACACTGAAGCTTTCTTT.

The chain combines TRBV7-8 with TRBJ1-3; no reliable D call. This CDR3 has 14 amino acids. In germline, CDR1 is SGHVS, CDR2 FQNEAQ. V was clipped by 4 bases and J by 6 bases, with 13 bases between them. The CDR3: CASSSGQAENTIYF. CDR3 bases: TGTGCCAGCAGCTCCGGGCAGGCTGAAAACACCATATATTTT.

This clonotype was recorded a few times. The chain recombines TRBV12-3 or TRBV12-4 with TRBJ2-5; possibly TRBD2 for D (6 bases). The CDR3 runs 15 residues. V was clipped by 2 bases and J by 7 bases, with 17 bases between them. CDR3 amino acids: CASSLRDSTGATQYF. The CDR3 coding sequence is TGTGCCAGCAGTTTACGGGACTCGACGGGTGCGACCCAGTACTTC.

This sequence joins TRBV29-1 and TRBJ2-2; TRBD2 might be the D (6 bases). In germline, CDR1 is SQVTM, CDR2 ANQGSEA. V gave up 4 bases and J gave up 1 base, with 7 bases separating them. The length of the CDR3 is 13 residues. The DNA of the CDR3 is TGCAGCGTTGGCGGGATGAACACCGGGGAGCTGTTTTTT. Protein sequence: CSVGGMNTGELFF.

This sequence joins TRBV2 and TRBJ2-3; D uncertain. Germline V gene sequence: CDR1 SNHLY, CDR2 FYNNEI. This CDR3 comprises 14 residues. Trimming removed 0 bases from V and 6 bases from J, with 10 bases in between. The DNA of the CDR3 is TGTGCCAGCAGTGAAGCGCAGGCAGCCGATACGCAGTATTTT. Amino acid sequence: CASSEAQAADTQYF.